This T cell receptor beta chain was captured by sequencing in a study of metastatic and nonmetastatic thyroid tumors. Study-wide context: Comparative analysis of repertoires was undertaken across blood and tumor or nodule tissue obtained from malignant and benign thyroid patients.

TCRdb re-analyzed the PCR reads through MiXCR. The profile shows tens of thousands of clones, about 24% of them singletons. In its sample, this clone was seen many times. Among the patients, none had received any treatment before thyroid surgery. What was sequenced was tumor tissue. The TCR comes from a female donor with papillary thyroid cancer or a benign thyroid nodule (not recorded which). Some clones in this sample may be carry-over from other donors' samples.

The DNA for the CDR3 is TGTGCCAGCAGTGAAGCGCTGGGGTTCACCGGGGAGCTGTTTTTT. It specifies CASSEALGFTGELFF. The J gene is TRBJ2-2, the V gene TRBV6-1, with no clear D. This CDR3 is 15 amino acids long. Germline CDR1 reads MNHNS; CDR2 reads SASEGT. Trimming removed 0 bases from V and 4 bases from J, with 9 bases in between.